This T cell receptor beta chain was observed in a study of cytotoxic CD8 clonotypes in ibrutinib-treated CLL. Study as a whole: Overall, around 25 responses were partial and 2 complete; following median 68 months, approximately 15 patients stayed remitted and around twelve progressed.

Study conclusions and caveats: Researchers report that baseline clonality outpaced age-matched healthy donors and tracked circulating CD8+ T-cell counts.

A note on this clone: Its target is not known.

Germline-derived CDR1 and CDR2 are SQVTM and ANQGSEA. The ends lost 8 bases at V and 6 bases at J; junction bases unmatched: 11. The CDR3 covers 13 residues. Clones were sequenced by immunoSEQ multiplex PCR, and TCRdb holds only the in-frame ones, with some missing. Of around 310,000 clones listed, about 77% were seen once; the top ten hold 6.5% to 8.5%. Sequenced here: PBMCs, sampled before ibrutinib treatment. The J gene is TRBJ2-7, the V gene TRBV29-1; 9 bases line up with TRBD2. This TCR came from a human donor with chronic lymphocytic leukemia. The CDR3 coding sequence is TGCAGCACCTTAACCGGGACTAGCTCCGAGCAGTACTTC. This gives the protein CSTLTGTSSEQYF.